These 15 T cell receptor beta chains originate from one sample sequenced in a study of blood T cells in healthy people across ages. The authors ran a second PCR of roughly 6 to 12 cycles using a sample-barcoded 5' primer and a J-beta primer mix. One entry per CDR3 protein, called by TCRdb with MiXCR from the 5' RACE reads. The repertoire holds approximately 810,000 distinct CDR3 sequences, with under 30% as singletons. The specimen sequenced was blood. These receptor sequences come from a woman at least 80 years old in good health.

This clonotype was observed many times. V is TRBV29-1 and J is TRBJ1-1; D might be TRBD1 (6 bases). The V and J ends lost 7 bases and 3 bases respectively, with 15 bases between them. The CDR3 is made up of 13 amino acids. Germline loops: CDR1 SQVTM, CDR2 ANQGSEA. This chain's CDR3 is CSGGGARDTEAFF. CDR3 coding DNA: TGCAGCGGAGGGGGGGCGCGGGACACTGAAGCTTTCTTT.

In its sample, this clonotype was seen many times. The chain has TRBV7-2 and TRBJ2-1, with 10 bases lining up with TRBD2. The CDR3 extends over 16 amino acids. Germline CDR1 reads SGHTA; CDR2 reads FQGNSA. After removal of 1 base from V and 7 bases from J, the junction contained 7 bases not matched to a gene. CDR3 loop: CASSLGRSGGRNEQFF. For the CDR3, the DNA is TGTGCCAGCAGCTTAGGCCGTAGCGGGGGGAGGAATGAGCAGTTCTTC. Full variable domain (rest looked up from reference TRBV7-2 and TRBJ2-1): GAGVSQSPSNKVTEKGKDVELRCDPISGHTALYWYRQSLGQGLEFLIYFQGNSAPDKSGLPSDRFSAERTGGSVSTLTIQRTQQEDSAVYLCASSLGRSGGRNEQFFGPGTRLTVL.

In this sample, this clonotype turned up many times. This chain connects TRBV4-3 to TRBJ2-1; no reliable D call. Germline CDR1 reads LGHNA; CDR2 reads YSLEER. There are 14 residues in the CDR3. V gave up 0 bases and J gave up 7 bases, with 10 bases separating them. CDR3 sequence reads: CASSQDLALNEQFF. The CDR3 DNA is TGCGCCAGCAGCCAAGATCTGGCCCTGAATGAGCAGTTCTTC.

The genes are TRBV20-1 and TRBJ2-7; 7 bases line up with TRBD2. J was trimmed by 4 bases and V by 5 bases; bases with no gene match: 8. There are 13 residues in the CDR3. The germline V gene has CDR1 DFQATT and CDR2 SNEGSKA (reference sequence). CDR3 sequence: CSALPRGVYEQYF. CDR3 DNA: TGCAGTGCTCTCCCACGGGGGGTATACGAGCAGTACTTC.

The table lists this clonotype with a few counts. The rearrangement joins TRBV7-6 to TRBJ1-1, with D unresolved. The CDR3 is made up of 13 amino acids. The germline V and J ends were trimmed by 6 bases and 3 bases, with 11 bases remaining between them. The germline V gene has CDR1 SGHVS and CDR2 FNYEAQ. CDR3 amino acids: CASSPGRHTEAFF. CDR3 bases: TGTGCCAGCAGTCCCGGACGGCACACTGAAGCTTTCTTT.

The chain carries TRBV20-1 and TRBJ2-1; maybe TRBD2 (7 bases). The CDR3 totals 14 residues. Between the trimmed V and J ends, which lost 6 bases and 8 bases, there was a span of 20 bases. The V gene's germline CDR1 is DFQATT and CDR2 SNEGSKA (reference sequence). This CDR3 reads CSAPRGALRDEQFF. The CDR3 DNA sequence: TGCAGTGCCCCCCGGGGGGCCCTTCGAGATGAGCAGTTCTTC.

This clonotype showed up just a few times. DNA of the CDR3: TGCAGCGCCTCGGAGGGGGCGCTTTTTACTGAAGCTTTCTTT. As protein: CSASEGALFTEAFF. The rearrangement links TRBV29-1 to TRBJ1-1; 7 nucleotides align to TRBD1. Germline V gives CDR1 SQVTM, CDR2 ANQGSEA. The CDR3 contains 14 residues. V lost 7 bases and J lost 5; bases outside the gene matches: 13.

This clonotype was recorded at least ten times. The rearrangement links TRBV7-9 to TRBJ2-5, with D possibly matching TRBD1 (5 bases). Germline V gene data show CDR1 as SEHNR and CDR2 as FQNEAQ (reference sequence). The CDR3 runs 15 residues. V gave up 2 bases and J gave up 2 bases, with 12 bases separating them. CDR3 DNA sequence: TGTGCCAGCAGCTTATCGAGCCAGGGACAAGAGACCCAGTACTTC. This encodes CASSLSSQGQETQYF.

To note about this clonotype: This could be a read error, since a much larger clone is one nucleotide away. The chain carries TRBV4-1 and TRBJ2-1; the D gene could be TRBD1 or TRBD2 (5 bases each). CDR1 MGHRA and CDR2 YSYEKL come from the germline V gene. V lost 0 bases to trimming and J lost 8 bases, with 17 bases between them. The CDR3 covers 16 residues. CDR3 coding DNA: TGCGCCAGCAGCCAAGAGCGGAGACGGGGCTGGCATGAGCAGTTCTTC. Protein product: CASSQERRRGWHEQFF.

There are many counts of this clonotype. V gene TRBV7-2 combines with J gene TRBJ2-1, with D tentatively TRBD1 or TRBD2 (5 bases each). V lost 0 bases and J lost 12, with 12 bases in between. Germline V lookup: CDR1 SGHTA, CDR2 FQGNSA. The CDR3 is 13 amino acids. CDR3 sequence reads: CASSLAQDGAQFF. The CDR3 DNA follows: TGTGCCAGCAGCTTAGCGCAAGACGGGGCGCAGTTCTTC.

The chain uses TRBV29-1 and TRBJ1-4, with 7 bases lining up with TRBD1. Unmatched junction bases numbered 8, after V lost 5 bases and J lost 5 bases. The CDR3 has 14 residues. CDR1 is SQVTM and CDR2 is ANQGSEA in the germline V gene. The chain's CDR3 is CSVKPSGQNEKLFF. The CDR3 nucleotides are TGCAGCGTTAAACCTTCGGGACAGAATGAAAAACTGTTTTTT.

In its sample, this clonotype was seen many times. The chain joins TRBV28 to TRBJ1-6; D unclear. The germline CDR1 and CDR2 sequences are MDHEN and SYDVKM. The V gene lost 6 bases and the J gene lost 5 bases, with 11 bases spanning the gap. The CDR3 has 14 amino acids. In nucleotides, the CDR3 is TGTGCCAGCAGCCGAGGGTCGGATAATTCACCCCTCCACTTT. Its translation is CASSRGSDNSPLHF.

A remark on this clonotype: Just one base apart from a much larger clone, this may be a read error. The chain employs TRBV24-1 and TRBJ2-1; TRBD1 is a possible D gene (5 bases). This CDR3 is built from 14 residues. V was pared by 2 bases and J by 10 bases, with 14 bases between. The germline gives CDR1 KGHDR, CDR2 SFDVKD. The CDR3 nucleotides read TGTGCCACCAGTGATTCTACCAGGGCCTACGAGCAGTTCTTC. It codes for CATSDSTRAYEQFF.

The chain uses TRBV5-4 and TRBJ2-7; 8 bases align to TRBD2. This CDR3 contains 15 residues. CDR1 and CDR2 (germline): SGHNT, YYREEE (reference sequence). With 4 bases clipped from V and 3 bases from J, the junction kept 9 bases outside the gene matches. The DNA of the CDR3 is TGTGCCAGCAGCATACGGCTAGCGGGCCTCTACGAGCAGTACTTC. The encoded protein is CASSIRLAGLYEQYF.

This clonotype turned up a few times. This sequence may be a read error, since a much larger clone differs from it by one base. V usage is TRBV20-1 and J usage is TRBJ2-7, with TRBD1 matching 11 bases. The V and J ends lost 0 bases and 3 bases, in that order; junction bases with no gene match: 10. The CDR3 sequence is 17 residues long. The germline gives CDR1 DFQATT, CDR2 SNEGSKA (reference sequence). The CDR3 reads CSARDALGTGGCYEQYF. The CDR3 nucleotides read TGCAGTGCTAGAGACGCTTTGGGGACAGGGGGTTGCTACGAGCAGTACTTC.